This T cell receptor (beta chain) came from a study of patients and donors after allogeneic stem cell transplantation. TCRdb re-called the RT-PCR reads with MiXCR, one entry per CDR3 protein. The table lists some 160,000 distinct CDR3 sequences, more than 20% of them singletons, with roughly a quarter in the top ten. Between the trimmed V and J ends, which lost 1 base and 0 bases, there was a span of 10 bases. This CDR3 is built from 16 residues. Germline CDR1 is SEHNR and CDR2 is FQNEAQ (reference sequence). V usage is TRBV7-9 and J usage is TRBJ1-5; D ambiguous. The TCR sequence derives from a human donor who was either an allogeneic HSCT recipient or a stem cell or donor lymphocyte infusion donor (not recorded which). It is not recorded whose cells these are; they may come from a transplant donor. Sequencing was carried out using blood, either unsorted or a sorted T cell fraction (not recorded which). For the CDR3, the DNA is TGTGCCAGCAGCTTAGGGCCGGCAGATAGCAATCAGCCCCAGCATTTT. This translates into CASSLGPADSNQPQHF.